Reported below is one T cell receptor (beta chain). This clone is medium-sized (0.01 to 0.1%). Its recognized antigen is unknown. It has no much larger one-base neighbor in the sample; base qualities were not kept. TCRbeta CDR3 regions were amplified from genomic DNA using the immunoSEQ Assay, a bias-controlled multiplex PCR. On the study's bioinformatics: Within the assay, amplification of reference gene primers was used to estimate how many nucleated cells each sample contained. To quantify the absolute abundance of each unique TCRbeta CDR3 rearrangement, sequence reads were collapsed and filtered. For each sample, productive Simpson clonality was calculated by taking the square root of Simpson's diversity index across productive rearrangements. Not all clones reach the TCRdb copy of this immuneACCESS table, which keeps in-frame sequences only. Checked studies attribute under half of the gap to unresolved V genes and leave the rest unexplained. V, J and clone size derive from that table, while D and trimming were established from the DNA sequence. The sample table holds about 240,000 clones, of which 87% were seen once. The ten largest make up roughly 7% of the sample.

This sample is part of a study of blood T cell repertoires in COVID-19 (dated by TCRdb to 2018 to 2021). With respect to the entire study: Samples covering the acute and convalescent phases of COVID-19 were provided by collaborators in the United States, Italy and Spain. Where HLA class I and class II types were available, the types were taken from metadata supplied by the sample provider, not from assay-based typing. The repertoires were made available in a free public database intended to serve as a resource for research on the immune response to SARS-CoV-2. Subjects who had been exposed to COVID-19, were actively infected with it, or had recovered from it provided the deeply sampled blood TCRbeta repertoires that made up the dataset. The sample metadata nearly always contained a de-identified subject ID, COVID-19 status, age in years and sex. The samples were drawn from two sources: the first 160 participants of the ongoing ImmuneRACE study, and 1,000 to 1,500 subjects contributed by 6 global collaborators. The material from the prospective study consisted of cDNA or gDNA derived from T cells, B-cell-depleted T cells, or PBMCs. Overall study results and their limits: The quantity of clinical and demographic metadata differed by source and by participant and was supplied without curation.

Samples from volunteer blood donors who had recovered from COVID-19 were contributed by a second Seattle source. Whole blood was collected in K2EDTA tubes by collaborating institutions according to the institutions' own protocols. For TCRbeta analysis, collaborators shipped samples as frozen whole blood, isolated PBMCs, or DNA extracted from either of those sample types. The TCR originated in a man between 60 and 75 years old who had recovered from COVID-19. Specimen: peripheral blood.

The sequenced DNA: TGTGCCAGCAGGGAGGTAGTTCATACGCAGTATTTT. Translated, it reads CASREVVHTQYF. The V and J segments used are TRBV6-5 and TRBJ2-3; the D gene is possibly TRBD2, with 5 bases matching. Trimming costs V 6 bases and J 7 bases, and their ends lie 11 bases apart. The germline V gene encodes CDR1 MNHEY and CDR2 SVGAGI. Its CDR3 holds 12 amino acids, cysteine through phenylalanine. The entry retains the CDR3 DNA only, 36 bases that are in frame from base 1.